The 32 T cell receptor beta chains in this list originate from one sample, sequenced in a study of Ad26.COV2.S vaccination and SARS-CoV-2 variants. TCRdb's copy holds only in-frame clones and misses some; the assay was immunoSEQ multiplex PCR. The sample lists about 100,000 clones; around 80% were seen once. Here the sequenced sample was peripheral blood, taken after recovery from COVID-19. The receptors were gathered from a human donor who had recovered from COVID-19.

The gene calls are TRBV4-1 and TRBJ2-1, with 8 positions matching TRBD2. The ends lost 1 base at V and 2 bases at J; junction bases unmatched: 10. The CDR3 totals 18 residues. The germline V gene has CDR1 MGHRA and CDR2 YSYEKL. The CDR3 protein is CASSQVSSRGGTYNEQFF. CDR3 in DNA: TGCGCCAGCAGCCAAGTTTCTTCCCGGGGGGGAACCTACAATGAGCAGTTCTTC.

The chain has TRBV28 and TRBJ2-2; 7 bases line up with TRBD1. The CDR3 runs 15 residues. Germline V lookup: CDR1 MDHEN, CDR2 SYDVKM. V lost 5 bases, J lost 5 bases, and 8 bases stayed unmatched. The CDR3 DNA is TGTGCCAGCAGTAACAACAGGGGAAGGACCGGGGAGCTGTTTTTT. Translated, it gives CASSNNRGRTGELFF.

The V and J genes are TRBV30 and TRBJ2-6, with D hard to call. CDR1 is GTSNPN, CDR2 SVGIG, per germline (reference sequence). This CDR3 spans 12 amino acids. CDR3 bases: TGTGCTTTACGAGAGGGGGCCAACGTCCTGACTTTC. It yields the protein CALREGANVLTF.

The chain carries TRBV28 and TRBJ1-2; no definite D call. Germline V lookup: CDR1 MDHEN, CDR2 SYDVKM. V was trimmed by 6 bases and J by 7 bases, leaving 18 bases between them. CDR3 length equals 14 residues. This chain's CDR3 is CASSPTPEAGGYTF. In nucleotides, the CDR3 is TGTGCCAGCAGCCCGACGCCGGAGGCCGGTGGCTACACCTTC.

The chain combines TRBV11-2 with TRBJ2-2; TRBD2 matches at 8 bases. There are 15 residues in the CDR3. Trimming took 2 bases from V and 7 from J; bases not matched to a gene: 6. Germline lookup yields CDR1 SGHAT and CDR2 FQNNGV. The CDR3 is CASSLRREEHGELFF. DNA of the CDR3: TGTGCCAGCAGCTTAAGGCGGGAGGAACACGGGGAGCTGTTTTTT.

The J gene is TRBJ1-3, the V gene TRBV5-5; TRBD1 matches 9 bases. The CDR3 runs to 16 residues. J was trimmed by 0 bases and V by 4 bases; bases with no gene match: 5. The germline CDR1 and CDR2 sequences are SGHKS and YYEKEE (reference sequence). CDR3 loop: CASSLGTGISGNTIYF. For the CDR3, the DNA is TGTGCCAGCAGCCTTGGGACAGGGATCTCTGGAAACACCATATATTTT.

The chain joins TRBV6-5 to TRBJ1-3; D unresolved. The CDR3 contains 15 residues. Trimming stripped 4 bases from V and 0 bases from J, with 10 bases between. From germline, CDR1 is MNHEY and CDR2 SVGAGI. CDR3 in amino acids: CASSSHWTSGNTIYF. In DNA form, the CDR3 reads TGTGCCAGCAGTTCACATTGGACCTCTGGAAACACCATATATTTT.

The rearrangement joins TRBV2 to TRBJ1-5; possible D gene TRBD1, 6 bases. The CDR3 has 18 amino acids. The germline CDR1 and CDR2 sequences are SNHLY and FYNNEI. Trimming took 0 bases from V and 0 from J, leaving 15 bases between them. DNA for the CDR3: TGTGCCAGCAGTGAAGCGAGGGGGACCGACATTAGCAATCAGCCCCAGCATTTT. This gives the protein CASSEARGTDISNQPQHF.

The V call is TRBV10-3, the J call TRBJ1-6, with 9 bases that match TRBD1. The CDR3 has 15 residues. The germline V gene has CDR1 ENHRY and CDR2 SYGVKD. J lost 8 bases, V lost 3 bases, and 5 bases had no gene match. CDR3 in amino acids: CAISDPGQGHSPLHF. DNA of the CDR3: TGTGCCATCAGTGATCCGGGACAGGGTCATTCACCCCTCCACTTT.

The rearrangement joins TRBV29-1 to TRBJ1-1; tentatively, D is TRBD1 (5 bases). CDR1 and CDR2 from the germline V gene are SQVTM and ANQGSEA. The length of the CDR3 is 16 residues. Deletions cut 3 bases from V and 0 bases from J, with 17 bases between. CDR3: CSVETPGTVMNTEAFF. Written as DNA, the CDR3 is TGCAGCGTTGAGACCCCCGGGACGGTCATGAACACTGAAGCTTTCTTT.

This sequence joins TRBV5-6 and TRBJ1-6, with 10 bases fitting TRBD1. V gave up 3 bases and J gave up 11 bases; unmatched junction bases: 5. The CDR3 is 14 residues long. In germline, CDR1 is SGHDT, CDR2 YYEEEE. DNA of the CDR3: TGTGCCAGCAGCTCGGGACAGGGGTGGGCACCCCTCCACTTT. It codes for CASSSGQGWAPLHF.

J is TRBJ2-7 and V is TRBV5-1; 9 positions agree with TRBD2. This CDR3 comprises 14 residues. Per germline, CDR1 SGHRS and CDR2 YFSETQ. The V and J ends lost 3 bases and 7 bases, in that order; junction bases with no gene match: 8. Written as DNA, the CDR3 is TGCGCCAGCAGCTCGGCAGCGCGGGGGGGAGAGCAGTACTTC. Translated, it gives CASSSAARGGEQYF.

This clone was seen many times. The chain recombines TRBV10-3 with TRBJ1-2, with D perhaps TRBD1 (6 bases). Trimming took off 7 bases at V and 4 bases at J, with 13 bases between the two ends. CDR3 length: 13 residues. The germline V gene has CDR1 ENHRY and CDR2 SYGVKD. DNA of the CDR3: TGTGCCATCACTTCGGGGGCAAGCTATGGCTACACCTTC. It yields the protein CAITSGASYGYTF.

The V and J genes are TRBV28 and TRBJ1-6; D unclear. The CDR3 is 13 residues long. CDR1 is MDHEN, CDR2 SYDVKM, per germline. Trimming shortened V by 6 bases and J by 7 bases, and 10 bases separated the two germline ends. CDR3 region: CASSSDPNSPLHF. Written as DNA, the CDR3 is TGTGCCAGCAGCTCCGACCCGAATTCACCCCTCCACTTT.

CDR3 nucleotides: TGTGCCAGCAGCTTAGGGGGGGCGTTGGTCACAGATACGCAGTATTTT. This sequence encodes CASSLGGALVTDTQYF. The chain carries TRBV7-9 and TRBJ2-3; D is tentatively TRBD1 or TRBD2 (6 bases each). Deletions cut 1 base from V and 2 bases from J, with 13 bases between. This CDR3 is 16 amino acids long. Germline assignment: CDR1 SEHNR and CDR2 FQNEAQ (reference sequence).

This clone is a singleton in its sample. This chain uses TRBV7-6 with TRBJ2-1, with 12 bases lining up with TRBD2. Germline trimming cut 5 bases from V and 6 bases from J; bases unmatched to any gene: 8. Germline loops: CDR1 SGHVS, CDR2 FNYEAQ. The CDR3 consists of 16 residues. The CDR3: CASSDRTSGTTNEQFF. The CDR3 DNA follows: TGTGCCAGCAGCGACAGGACTAGCGGGACCACCAATGAGCAGTTCTTC.

The chain links TRBV6-6 to TRBJ2-3; D remains ambiguous. Per the germline V gene, CDR1 is MNHNY and CDR2 is SVGAGI (reference sequence). The CDR3 has 13 amino acids. With 2 bases removed from V and 3 bases from J, the gap between germline ends came to 6 bases. The CDR3 is CASSYSYTDTQYF. CDR3 coding DNA: TGTGCCAGCAGTTACAGCTATACAGATACGCAGTATTTT.

This chain joins TRBV5-6 and TRBJ1-6; TRBD1 matches at 9 bases. Germline loops: CDR1 SGHDT, CDR2 YYEEEE. The junction had 3 bases not matched to a gene; V was cut back by 7 bases and J by 7 bases. This CDR3 contains 13 residues. Written as DNA, the CDR3 is TGTGCCAGCGGGGGACAGGGCAATTCACCCCTCCACTTT. It codes for CASGGQGNSPLHF.

This clone was counted once. V usage is TRBV4-1 and J usage is TRBJ2-7; 8 positions agree with TRBD2. The V gene's germline CDR1 is MGHRA and CDR2 YSYEKL. J gave up 1 base and V 0 bases, and 11 bases lay outside the gene matches. This CDR3 is built from 18 residues. DNA for the CDR3: TGCGCCAGCAGCCAAGACCCCCCCGGGGGGGTGGTGTCCTACGAGCAGTACTTC. Translated: CASSQDPPGGVVSYEQYF.

This chain joins TRBV19 and TRBJ1-1, with TRBD1 as a possible D gene (5 bases). The ends were cut back, 3 bases at V and 11 bases at J, with 25 bases in the middle. This CDR3 has 16 residues. The V gene's germline CDR1 is LNHDA and CDR2 SQIVND (reference sequence). The CDR3: CASSMFQGSKSGTAFF. The CDR3 region has the DNA TGTGCCAGTAGTATGTTCCAGGGCTCTAAGAGCGGAACGGCTTTCTTT.

The chain recombines TRBV10-3 with TRBJ1-4; 7 nucleotides agree with TRBD1. The CDR3 spans 16 residues. The germline CDR1 and CDR2 sequences are ENHRY and SYGVKD. Trimming removed 4 bases from V and 2 bases from J; junction bases left unmatched: 7. Here the CDR3 DNA reads TGTGCCATCAGTGCGGACACAGGGGCGACTAATGAAAAACTGTTTTTT. Encoded protein: CAISADTGATNEKLFF.

The gene calls are TRBV5-1 and TRBJ2-5; D not certain. V was clipped by 1 base and J by 2 bases, with 9 bases between them. The CDR3 consists of 14 residues. Germline V gene lookup returns CDR1 SGHRS and CDR2 YFSETQ. The CDR3 here is CASSLSDPQETQYF. CDR3 bases: TGCGCCAGCAGCTTGTCGGACCCTCAAGAGACCCAGTACTTC.

The rearrangement joins TRBV4-3 to TRBJ2-1; no firm D call. CDR1 and CDR2 from the germline V gene are LGHNA and YSLEER. The CDR3 loop spans 12 amino acids. V was cut by 8 bases and J by 8 bases, with 13 bases left in between. The CDR3 DNA follows: TGCGCCAGCCGTTTAGGTATGGATGAGCAGTTCTTC. This codes for CASRLGMDEQFF.

The CDR3 bases are TGTGCCTGGACAGGGTCGGGTGGAAACACCATATATTTT. Its protein product is CAWTGSGGNTIYF. The chain recombines TRBV30 with TRBJ1-3, with a tentative D call TRBD1 (5 bases). This CDR3 has 13 amino acids. Germline V CDR1 and CDR2: GTSNPN, SVGIG (reference sequence). With 4 bases removed from V and 3 bases from J, the gap between germline ends came to 10 bases.

This clone was detected only a few times. The genes are TRBV5-5 and TRBJ1-2; weak D call: TRBD1 (5 bases). Germline loops: CDR1 SGHKS, CDR2 YYEKEE (reference sequence). The germline V and J ends were trimmed by 3 bases and 3 bases, with 6 bases remaining between them. CDR3 length equals 12 residues. CDR3 in DNA: TGTGCCAGCAGCTGGGGGGACTATGGCTACACCTTC. It specifies CASSWGDYGYTF.

This clone was found once. The gene calls are TRBV6-5 and TRBJ2-7; D gene ambiguous. The germline gives CDR1 MNHEY, CDR2 SVGAGI. The CDR3 is 13 residues long. Deletions cut 2 bases from V and 2 bases from J, with 7 bases between. The DNA for the CDR3 is TGTGCCAGCAGTTACGACCCAACCTACGAGCAGTACTTC. It yields the protein CASSYDPTYEQYF.

The count of this clone is one. This chain uses TRBV3-1 (or the pseudogene TRBV3-2) with TRBJ2-7; no reliable D call. V lost 1 base and J 2 bases, leaving 6 bases between the germline ends. The CDR3 consists of 13 residues. In germline, CDR1 is LGHDT, CDR2 YNNKEL (reference sequence). The chain's CDR3 is CASSQARAYEQYF. CDR3 in DNA: TGTGCCAGCAGCCAAGCCAGAGCCTACGAGCAGTACTTC.

The chain has TRBV6-2 or TRBV6-3 and TRBJ2-3, with no clear D. CDR3 length equals 13 residues. Germline CDR1 MNHEY, CDR2 SVGEGT. Trimming removed 2 bases from V and 5 bases from J, with 8 bases in between. The CDR3 coding sequence is TGTGCCAGCAGTTACGCTACCCAAGATACGCAGTATTTT. This encodes CASSYATQDTQYF.

This chain connects TRBV6-1 to TRBJ1-2; D is possibly TRBD1 (5 bases). The CDR3 extends over 13 amino acids. Germline assignment: CDR1 MNHNS and CDR2 SASEGT. The V gene lost 2 bases and the J gene lost 7 bases, with 11 bases spanning the gap. The CDR3 here is CASSEIGGAGYTF. The CDR3 DNA is TGTGCCAGCAGTGAAATCGGAGGGGCTGGCTACACCTTC.

The V call is TRBV19, the J call TRBJ1-2; D is undetermined. Germline assignment: CDR1 LNHDA and CDR2 SQIVND (reference sequence). CDR3 size: 14 residues. V lost 5 bases and J lost 1, with 11 bases in between. The CDR3 DNA reads TGTGCCAGTAGTCCTACAGTCGATAACTATGGCTACACCTTC. This gives the protein CASSPTVDNYGYTF.

The chain links TRBV2 to TRBJ1-2; TRBD1 might be the D (5 bases). This CDR3 is built from 13 residues. CDR1 SNHLY and CDR2 FYNNEI come from the germline V gene. Trimming stripped 7 bases from V and 10 bases from J, with 19 bases between. CDR3 coding DNA: TGTGCCAGCAAGGGGCAGCCCTATGGTGACTACACCTTC. Protein: CASKGQPYGDYTF.

DNA for the CDR3: TGTGCCATCAGAGACGGAGTGGGGGAGGAAAAACTGTTTTTT. Translation: CAIRDGVGEEKLFF. This chain links TRBV10-3 with TRBJ1-4; D perhaps matches TRBD1 (5 bases). Germline V gives CDR1 ENHRY, CDR2 SYGVKD. This CDR3 is built from 14 residues. Trimming left V 6 bases short and J 8 bases short, with 16 bases between.